These 32 T cell receptor beta chains were all obtained from the same sample, sequenced in a study of control samples from healthy donors and cancer patients. Clones were sequenced by immunoSEQ multiplex PCR, and TCRdb holds only the in-frame ones, with some missing. Altogether roughly 150,000 clones are present, approximately 86% being singletons, with the ten largest covering about 1.8%. What was sequenced was blood. Receptors originate from a man younger than 35 in good health.

CDR3: CASSLGHGGDTQYF. DNA of the CDR3: TGTGCCAGCAGCTTAGGACACGGAGGGGATACGCAGTATTTT. This sequence joins TRBV7-2 and TRBJ2-3; D is perhaps TRBD2 (6 bases). Between the trimmed V and J ends, which lost 1 base and 6 bases, there was a span of 11 bases. Germline CDR1 is SGHTA and CDR2 is FQGNSA. This CDR3 has 14 amino acids.

The rearrangement links TRBV3-1 (or the pseudogene TRBV3-2) to TRBJ2-1; D is unclear. V was pared by 0 bases and J by 5 bases, with 11 bases between. Germline lookup yields CDR1 LGHDT and CDR2 YNNKEL (reference sequence). This CDR3 is built from 15 residues. CDR3 residues: CASSQDGQRHNEQFF. Here the CDR3 DNA reads TGTGCCAGCAGCCAAGATGGTCAACGCCACAATGAGCAGTTCTTC.

This rearrangement joins TRBV27 to TRBJ1-4, with D maybe TRBD1 (6 bases). Trimming removed 3 bases from V and 7 bases from J, with 12 bases in between. This CDR3 has 14 amino acids. Per the germline V gene, CDR1 is MNHEY and CDR2 is SMNVEV (reference sequence). The CDR3 is CASSFRAGVEKLFF. The CDR3 coding sequence is TGTGCCAGCAGTTTTAGGGCAGGGGTTGAAAAACTGTTTTTT.

The chain recombines TRBV7-8 with TRBJ2-5, with D perhaps TRBD1 or TRBD2 (5 bases each). This CDR3 is built from 14 residues. Germline V gene data show CDR1 as SGHVS and CDR2 as FQNEAQ. The germline V and J ends were trimmed by 1 base and 4 bases, with 10 bases remaining between them. The chain's CDR3 is CASSLVWDGETQYF. The CDR3 DNA is TGTGCCAGCAGCTTAGTTTGGGACGGAGAGACCCAGTACTTC.

The rearrangement uses TRBV27 and TRBJ1-1, with a weak D call TRBD1 (6 bases). Trimming shortened V by 1 base and J by 9 bases, and 21 bases separated the two germline ends. This CDR3 has 16 amino acids. CDR1 and CDR2 from the germline V gene are MNHEY and SMNVEV (reference sequence). CDR3 DNA: TGTGCCAGCAGTTTATTGGGGGCTTTGCCCAGGGAGCAAGCTTTCTTT. This encodes CASSLLGALPREQAFF.

The rearrangement uses TRBV28 and TRBJ2-3, with D possibly being TRBD1 or TRBD2 (5 bases each). CDR1 MDHEN and CDR2 SYDVKM come from the germline V gene. This CDR3 region has 16 residues. With 2 bases removed from V and 0 bases from J, the gap between germline ends came to 12 bases. CDR3 coding DNA: TGTGCCAGCAGTTTAGACCGGGACGGGAGCACAGATACGCAGTATTTT. Residues: CASSLDRDGSTDTQYF. The entire variable domain, with the rest obtained from reference TRBV28 and TRBJ2-3, is as follows: DVKVTQSSRYLVKRTGEKVFLECVQDMDHENMFWYRQDPGLGLRLIYFSYDVKMKEKGDIPEGYSVSREKKERFSLILESASTNQTSMYLCASSLDRDGSTDTQYFGPGTRLTVL.

CDR3 loop: CSAPRGQAFF. The DNA for the CDR3 is TGCAGTGCTCCTCGGGGCCAAGCTTTCTTT. The gene calls are TRBV20-1 and TRBJ1-1, with TRBD1 as a possible D gene (5 bases). Germline values: CDR1 DFQATT, CDR2 SNEGSKA (reference sequence). The V end lost 5 bases, the J end lost 9 bases, and 10 bases lay between the germline ends. The CDR3 runs 10 residues.

The chain combines TRBV23-1 with TRBJ2-7; 8 nucleotides line up with TRBD2. TRBV23-1 is an open reading frame, and its role is uncertain. Trimming cost V 8 bases and J 2 bases; bases outside gene matches: 20. The CDR3 is made up of 18 amino acids. The CDR3 region is CASPLNGASGLLPYEQYF. CDR3 sequence (DNA): TGCGCCAGCCCTCTCAACGGGGCTAGCGGGCTACTTCCCTACGAGCAGTACTTC.

The V call is TRBV7-2, the J call TRBJ1-4; D is uncertain. Germline CDR1 reads SGHTA; CDR2 reads FQGNSA. The CDR3 runs to 17 residues. Trimming took off 2 bases at V and 10 bases at J, with 23 bases between the two ends. CDR3 sequence (DNA): TGTGCCAGCAGCTTAAGCCCGTCGGGTCTACTCAGAGGAAAACTGTTTTTT. This encodes CASSLSPSGLLRGKLFF. Looking up the rest from reference TRBV7-2 and TRBJ1-4 gives the full variable domain: GAGVSQSPSNKVTEKGKDVELRCDPISGHTALYWYRQSLGQGLEFLIYFQGNSAPDKSGLPSDRFSAERTGGSVSTLTIQRTQQEDSAVYLCASSLSPSGLLRGKLFFGSGTQLSVL.

V is TRBV9 and J is TRBJ1-5; D is unresolved. The CDR3 length is 16 residues. V was shortened by 1 base and J by 7 bases, with 18 bases between the two germline ends. Looked up from germline, CDR1 is SGDLS and CDR2 is YYNGEE. The CDR3 DNA reads as TGTGCCAGCAGCGTATTAAGTGGTGGGTTAGGCCAGCCCCAGCATTTT. Translation: CASSVLSGGLGQPQHF. Based on the CDR3 plus reference TRBV9 and TRBJ1-5, the full variable domain is DSGVTQTPKHLITATGQRVTLRCSPRSGDLSVYWYQQSLDQGLQFLIQYYNGEERAKGNILERFSAQQFPDLHSELNLSSLELGDSALYFCASSVLSGGLGQPQHFGDGTRLSIL.

V and J are TRBV19 and TRBJ1-2; D gene ambiguous. The germline CDR1 and CDR2 sequences are LNHDA and SQIVND (reference sequence). The CDR3 runs to 16 residues. V dropped 2 bases and J dropped 0 bases, with 13 bases sitting between them. The CDR3, as DNA: TGTGCCAGTAGTATATCGGCACCCAGAGCTAACTATGGCTACACCTTC. Its translation: CASSISAPRANYGYTF.

The chain combines TRBV28 with TRBJ2-3, with D perhaps matching TRBD2 (6 bases). There are 16 residues in the CDR3. The V gene lost 6 bases and the J gene lost 2 bases, with 18 bases spanning the gap. The germline gives CDR1 MDHEN, CDR2 SYDVKM. CDR3 nucleotide sequence: TGTGCCAGCAGCCTCGCAGGAGGGTGGGACACAGATACGCAGTATTTT. It yields the protein CASSLAGGWDTDTQYF.

The rearrangement uses TRBV30 and TRBJ1-4, with unresolved D. This CDR3 spans 14 amino acids. V shed 2 bases and J shed 3 bases, with 10 bases lying between them. In germline, CDR1 is GTSNPN, CDR2 SVGIG (reference sequence). The CDR3 protein is CAWSLGLPNEKLFF. For the CDR3, the DNA is TGTGCCTGGAGTCTCGGGCTACCTAATGAAAAACTGTTTTTT.

The J gene is TRBJ2-5, the V gene TRBV7-2; 10 nucleotides align to TRBD2. The CDR3 covers 17 residues. The germline V gene has CDR1 SGHTA and CDR2 FQGNSA. The trim removed 5 bases at V and 7 bases at J, leaving 16 bases unmatched. The CDR3 coding sequence is TGTGCCAGCAGCCCGAGGAGGGCTAGCGGGGGTTCGGCGACCCAGTACTTC. It yields the protein CASSPRRASGGSATQYF.

The chain has TRBV9 and TRBJ1-3; 7 nucleotides line up with TRBD1. Germline assignment: CDR1 SGDLS and CDR2 YYNGEE. The CDR3 consists of 15 residues. Trimming removed 4 bases from V and 4 bases from J; junction bases left unmatched: 8. The CDR3 DNA reads as TGTGCCAGCAGCCAACAGGGGCTAGAAGGAAACACCATATATTTT. Amino acids: CASSQQGLEGNTIYF. Complete variable domain (other parts from reference TRBV9 and TRBJ1-3): DSGVTQTPKHLITATGQRVTLRCSPRSGDLSVYWYQQSLDQGLQFLIQYYNGEERAKGNILERFSAQQFPDLHSELNLSSLELGDSALYFCASSQQGLEGNTIYFGEGSWLTVV.

V usage is TRBV15 and J usage is TRBJ2-3, with 8 bases identical to TRBD2. The CDR3 loop spans 16 amino acids. Germline V lookup: CDR1 LNHNV, CDR2 YYDKDF (reference sequence). Trimming at V came to 1 base and at J to 4 bases, leaving 7 bases not matched to a gene. The CDR3 is CATSRAGRGGPDTQYF. The DNA of the CDR3 is TGTGCCACCAGCAGAGCGGGTCGGGGGGGCCCAGATACGCAGTATTTT.

The chain employs TRBV28 and TRBJ1-5; no definite D call. The CDR3 runs to 15 residues. In germline, CDR1 is MDHEN, CDR2 SYDVKM. The V end was cut by 4 bases, the J end by 4 bases, with 14 bases between. The CDR3 DNA is TGTGCCAGCAGTTCGACAAGGCGGTCTAATCAGCCCCAGCATTTT. This translates into CASSSTRRSNQPQHF.

This rearrangement joins TRBV6-6 to TRBJ1-5; D is unresolved. The CDR3 has 12 residues. V lost 0 bases, J lost 9 bases, and 6 bases lay in between. Germline CDR1 is MNHNY and CDR2 is SVGAGI (reference sequence). The CDR3 region is CASSYSPGPQHF. CDR3 nucleotide sequence: TGTGCCAGCAGTTACTCGCCCGGGCCCCAGCATTTT.

The V call is TRBV6-2 or TRBV6-3, the J call TRBJ1-2, with D tentatively TRBD1 (6 bases). The CDR3 is 15 amino acids. The germline V and J ends were trimmed by 6 bases and 2 bases, with 16 bases remaining between them. The germline gives CDR1 MNHEY, CDR2 SVGEGT. In nucleotides, the CDR3 is TGTGCCAGCAGCTGGACCGGGACACCAAACTATGGCTACACCTTC. The encoded protein is CASSWTGTPNYGYTF.

This clone was seen once. The chain couples TRBV6-4 to TRBJ2-5; D unclear. Germline V CDR1 and CDR2: MRHNA, SNTAGT. This CDR3 region has 14 residues. V dropped 2 bases and J dropped 2 bases, with 9 bases sitting between them. CDR3 protein: CASSDIGSQETQYF. CDR3 sequence (DNA): TGTGCCAGCAGTGACATAGGATCACAAGAGACCCAGTACTTC.

A single count supports this clone. The CDR3 region is CASRVGAAKETQYF. CDR3 nucleotides: TGTGCCAGCAGGGTCGGGGCCGCAAAAGAGACCCAGTACTTC. The chain links TRBV6-5 to TRBJ2-5; D could derive from TRBD1 or TRBD2 (5 bases each). CDR1 MNHEY and CDR2 SVGAGI come from the germline V gene. The germline V and J ends were trimmed by 6 bases and 3 bases, with 14 bases remaining between them. The CDR3 is made up of 14 amino acids.

The chain links TRBV4-3 to TRBJ2-5; weak D call: TRBD2 (6 bases). Trimming stripped 0 bases from V and 8 bases from J, with 16 bases between. The CDR3 sequence is 15 residues long. Germline lookup yields CDR1 LGHNA and CDR2 YSLEER. CDR3 loop: CASSQDTSFLPTQYF. The CDR3 bases are TGCGCCAGCAGCCAAGACACTAGCTTCCTACCCACCCAGTACTTC.

A single count supports this clone. J is TRBJ2-1 and V is TRBV6-2 or TRBV6-3; 8 bases map to TRBD1. Germline CDR1 and CDR2: MNHEY and SVGEGT. The CDR3 contains 12 residues. The V and J ends lost 6 bases and 8 bases, in that order; junction bases with no gene match: 3. The CDR3 region has the DNA TGTGCCAGCAGCAGACAGGGGTATGAGCAGTTCTTC. Translating it yields CASSRQGYEQFF.

This clone was observed a handful of times. V is TRBV28 and J is TRBJ2-7, with D possibly being TRBD1 (5 bases). Trimming left V 5 bases short and J 3 bases short, with 14 bases between. This CDR3 spans 14 amino acids. Germline V gene sequence: CDR1 MDHEN, CDR2 SYDVKM. As DNA, the CDR3 is TGTGCCAGCAGTAGGTTAGCAGGGCTCTACGAGCAGTACTTC. It encodes CASSRLAGLYEQYF.

CDR3 amino acids: CASSPSAVGGTEAFF. The CDR3 DNA follows: TGTGCCAGCTCACCCTCAGCTGTGGGGGGGACTGAAGCTTTCTTT. The chain couples TRBV18 to TRBJ1-1; a weak D match, TRBD1 (5 bases). V gave up 3 bases and J gave up 5 bases, with 16 bases separating them. CDR3 length: 15 amino acids. The germline gives CDR1 KGHSH, CDR2 LQKENI.

The chain links TRBV7-2 to TRBJ1-3, with no clear D. The CDR3 consists of 16 residues. Germline CDR1 and CDR2: SGHTA and FQGNSA. With 1 base removed from V and 0 bases from J, the gap between germline ends came to 10 bases. CDR3 coding DNA: TGTGCCAGCAGCTTAGGCGGGCCCCACTCTGGAAACACCATATATTTT. As protein: CASSLGGPHSGNTIYF.

The gene calls are TRBV7-2 and TRBJ2-6; D not resolved. This CDR3 has 15 residues. Deletions cut 5 bases from V and 2 bases from J, with 10 bases between. Germline V CDR1 and CDR2: SGHTA, FQGNSA. The CDR3, as DNA: TGTGCCAGCAGCGACCAGGTGACTGGGGCCAACGTCCTGACTTTC. It specifies CASSDQVTGANVLTF.

This chain joins TRBV4-3 and TRBJ2-3; TRBD1 is a possible D gene (7 bases). CDR1 is LGHNA and CDR2 is YSLEER in the germline V gene. The CDR3 sequence is 20 residues long. V lost 0 bases and J 0 bases, leaving 22 bases between the germline ends. The CDR3 sequence is CASSQDLGGAWGVSTDTQYF. CDR3 in DNA: TGCGCCAGCAGCCAAGATTTAGGGGGCGCCTGGGGGGTGAGCACAGATACGCAGTATTTT.

CDR3 DNA: TGTGCCAGCACCCCATCTCAGGAGAACACTGAAGCTTTCTTT. This translates into CASTPSQENTEAFF. V is TRBV3-1 (or the pseudogene TRBV3-2) and J is TRBJ1-1; no clear D. This CDR3 is 14 amino acids long. The V gene lost 7 bases and the J gene lost 1 base, with 13 bases spanning the gap. The germline V gene encodes CDR1 LGHDT and CDR2 YNNKEL (reference sequence).

V usage is TRBV6-2 or TRBV6-3 and J usage is TRBJ1-1; D gene unclear. CDR1 is MNHEY and CDR2 is SVGEGT in the germline V gene. CDR3 length: 16 amino acids. The V end lost 2 bases, the J end lost 0 bases, and 13 bases lay between the germline ends. CDR3 bases: TGTGCCAGCAGTTACGGGGAGGGCAAAATGAACACTGAAGCTTTCTTT. Amino acids: CASSYGEGKMNTEAFF.

The chain combines TRBV7-2 with TRBJ1-2; maybe TRBD1 (5 bases). Looked up from germline, CDR1 is SGHTA and CDR2 is FQGNSA. The germline V and J ends were trimmed by 5 bases and 5 bases, with 18 bases remaining between them. This CDR3 region has 15 residues. In DNA, the CDR3 is TGTGCCAGCAGCCCCGGAGGTGAGGGGCGATATGGCTACACCTTC. Residues: CASSPGGEGRYGYTF.

The chain is built from TRBV5-4 and TRBJ2-7, with TRBD1 identical over 8 bases. The CDR3 is 18 amino acids. Germline assignment: CDR1 SGHNT and CDR2 YYREEE (reference sequence). J lost 0 bases, V lost 1 base, and 12 bases had no gene match. This chain's CDR3 is CASSLLGGRDRSSYEQYF. The CDR3 nucleotides read TGTGCCAGCAGCTTGTTGGGGGGCCGGGACAGGAGCTCCTACGAGCAGTACTTC.